This T cell receptor (beta chain) originates from a study of T cells after posttransplantation cyclophosphamide (dated by TCRdb to the mid-2010s). Turning to the overall study: T cell repertoire reconstitution was tracked by TRB sequencing after myeloablative bone marrow transplantation in which posttransplantation cyclophosphamide was used as GVHD prophylaxis. Samples from some 33 PTCy-treated patients and under 20 related bone marrow donors of those patients were subjected to antigen receptor sequencing. Public TRB sequences were compared against a database of over 3,500 sequences linked to responses to pathogens, tumor antigens, self-antigens and alloantigens. Up to 3 additional blood samples from 2 to 5.2 years after transplant were also TRB-sequenced in 3 patients, as was pretransplant blood from a handful of patients. TRA and TRB clonality were tightly correlated in several samples, so subsequent TCR analyses focused on TRB only. Blood from every one of the roughly 30 PTCy patients who had 1-year posttransplant specimens underwent TRB sequencing.

The intended sense of this specimen's treatment or condition label: high-dose cyclophosphamide on days +3 and +4 as single-agent GVHD prophylaxis. Busulfan and fludarabine conditioning, a related or unrelated marrow graft, and cyclophosphamide on days +3 and +4 were given to PTCy patients. The PTCy-treated patients were drawn from a prospective, multi-institutional clinical trial. Peripheral blood and bone marrow mononuclear cells were isolated by Ficoll-Hypaque density centrifugation and cryopreserved. TRB sequencing was run on genomic DNA with either the immunoSEQ assay at survey resolution or the hsTCRB kit. Per the source publication's procedure: The immunoSEQ software was used for initial read processing, and the LymphoSeq R package was used for repertoire analyses. Clonality was calculated as 1 minus normalized Shannon entropy, and the Gini coefficient was also calculated for each TRB dataset. Phenotypes of unsorted samples were inferred by mapping TRB sequences from sorted subsets of the recipient or donor onto the same recipient's unsorted samples. This immuneACCESS table, as held by TCRdb, lists in-frame sequences with V and J called but not all clones. Of the missing ones, under half trace to an unresolved V gene in checked studies; the others have no known cause. From that table come the V and J calls and clone size; the DNA was used to work out D and trimming. The sample counts approximately 12,000 clones, each observed more than once. Jointly, the top ten make up roughly 25% of the sample.

The sample holds many counts of this clone. Its antigen remains unidentified. Base qualities are not recorded, but no much larger clone differs from it by a single base. What the work shows at the level of the full study, not this receptor alone: Donor-recipient similarity was low at 1-2 months but increased during the first year, and donor CD8+ memory clones often dominated later blood repertoires. Across the approximately 46 patients, TRB clonality was highly associated with recipient CMV seropositivity and CMV reactivation, and diversity with PTCy was similar to that in the CNI/methotrexate controls. The TRB repertoires of T cells infiltrating skin or the GI tract showed only limited overlap with the TRB repertoires found in blood.

The CDR3, cysteine through phenylalanine, is 14 amino acids long. This entry keeps only the CDR3 DNA: 42 bases, framed from base 1. CDR1 SGHRS and CDR2 YFSETQ were looked up in the germline V gene. V loses 7 bases at its end and J loses 4 bases; junction bases beyond the gene matches: 6. The source material was PBMCs, sampled after allogeneic stem cell transplant with posttransplant cyclophosphamide. The clonotype originates from a female patient in her thirties or forties who received an allogeneic stem cell transplant from a related donor, was CMV-positive, and had acute GVHD only. After a transplant, some T cells may be of graft donor origin. The sequence joins TRBV5-1 to TRBJ2-5, with TRBD1 matching 11 junction bases. CDR3 protein: CASGQGAMRETQYF. DNA sequence: TGCGCCAGCGGACAGGGGGCCATGAGAGAGACCCAGTACTTC.